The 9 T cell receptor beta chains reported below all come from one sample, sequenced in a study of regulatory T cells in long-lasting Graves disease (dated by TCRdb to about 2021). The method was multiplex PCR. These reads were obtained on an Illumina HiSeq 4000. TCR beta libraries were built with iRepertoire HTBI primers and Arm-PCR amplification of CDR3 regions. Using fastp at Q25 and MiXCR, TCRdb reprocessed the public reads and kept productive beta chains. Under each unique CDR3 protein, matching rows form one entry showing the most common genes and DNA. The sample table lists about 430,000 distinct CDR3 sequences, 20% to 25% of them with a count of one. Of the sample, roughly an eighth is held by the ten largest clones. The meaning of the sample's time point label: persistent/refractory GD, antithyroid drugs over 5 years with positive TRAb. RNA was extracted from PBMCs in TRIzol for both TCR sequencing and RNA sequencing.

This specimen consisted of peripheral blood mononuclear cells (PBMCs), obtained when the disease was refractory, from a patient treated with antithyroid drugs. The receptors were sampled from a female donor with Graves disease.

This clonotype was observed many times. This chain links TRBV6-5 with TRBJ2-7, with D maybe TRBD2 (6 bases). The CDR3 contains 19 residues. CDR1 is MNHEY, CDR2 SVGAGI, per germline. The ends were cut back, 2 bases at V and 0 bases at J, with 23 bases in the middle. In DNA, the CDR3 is TGTGCCAGCAGTTACCCCGGGGACTTCAACCGGGACGTCTCCTACGAGCAGTACTTC. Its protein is CASSYPGDFNRDVSYEQYF.

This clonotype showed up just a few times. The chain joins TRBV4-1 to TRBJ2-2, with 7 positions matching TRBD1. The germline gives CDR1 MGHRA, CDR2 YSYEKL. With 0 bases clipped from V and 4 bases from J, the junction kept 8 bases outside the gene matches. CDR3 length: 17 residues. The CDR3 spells CASSQEVGQSGTGELFF. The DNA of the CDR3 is TGCGCCAGCAGCCAAGAGGTGGGACAGTCGGGCACCGGGGAGCTGTTTTTT.

This chain's CDR3 is CASSLGLAGGVEQFF. In nucleotides, the CDR3 is TGTGCCAGCAGCTTAGGACTAGCGGGAGGAGTTGAGCAGTTCTTC. This rearrangement joins TRBV11-2 to TRBJ2-1, with TRBD2 matching 13 bases. V shed 1 base and J 9 bases; nucleotides not matched to a gene: 3. The CDR3 consists of 15 residues. Germline lookup yields CDR1 SGHAT and CDR2 FQNNGV.

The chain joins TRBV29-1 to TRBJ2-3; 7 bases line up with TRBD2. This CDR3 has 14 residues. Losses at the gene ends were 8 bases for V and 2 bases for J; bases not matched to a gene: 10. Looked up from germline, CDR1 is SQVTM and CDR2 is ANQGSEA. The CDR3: CSTTSAGNTDTQYF. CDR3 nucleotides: TGCAGCACGACTTCAGCGGGAAACACAGATACGCAGTATTTT.

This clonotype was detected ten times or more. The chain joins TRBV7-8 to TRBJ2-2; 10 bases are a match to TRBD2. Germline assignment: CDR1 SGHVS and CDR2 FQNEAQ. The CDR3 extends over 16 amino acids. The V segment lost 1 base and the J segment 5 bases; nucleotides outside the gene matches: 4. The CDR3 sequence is CASSLGAGGWTGELFF. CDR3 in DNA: TGTGCCAGCAGCTTAGGAGCGGGAGGGTGGACCGGGGAGCTGTTTTTT.

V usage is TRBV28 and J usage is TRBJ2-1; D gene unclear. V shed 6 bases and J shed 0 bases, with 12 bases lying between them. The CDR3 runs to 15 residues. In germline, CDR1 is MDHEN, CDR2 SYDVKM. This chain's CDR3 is CASRPPESSYNEQFF. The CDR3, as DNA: TGTGCCAGCAGACCTCCGGAGAGCTCCTACAATGAGCAGTTCTTC.

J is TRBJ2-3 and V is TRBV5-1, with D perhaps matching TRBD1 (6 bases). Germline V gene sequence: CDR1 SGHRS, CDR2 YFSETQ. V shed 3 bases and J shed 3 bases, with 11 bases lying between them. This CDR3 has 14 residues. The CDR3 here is CASSSSGQTDTQYF. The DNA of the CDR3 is TGCGCCAGCAGCTCCTCTGGACAGACAGATACGCAGTATTTT.

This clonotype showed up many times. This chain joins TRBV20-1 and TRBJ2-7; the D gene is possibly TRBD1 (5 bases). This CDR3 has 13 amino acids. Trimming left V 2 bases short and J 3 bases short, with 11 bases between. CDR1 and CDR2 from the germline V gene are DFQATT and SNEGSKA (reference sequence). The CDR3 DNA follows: TGCAGTGCTAGATCGCAGGGTCTCTACGAGCAGTACTTC. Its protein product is CSARSQGLYEQYF.

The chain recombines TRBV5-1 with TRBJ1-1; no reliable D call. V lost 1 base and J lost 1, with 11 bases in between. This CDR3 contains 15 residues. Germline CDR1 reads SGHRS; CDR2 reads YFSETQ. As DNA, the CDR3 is TGCGCCAGCAGCTTGAACACCGATCAGAACACTGAAGCTTTCTTT. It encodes CASSLNTDQNTEAFF.